This TCR beta chain comes out of a study of T cells after yellow fever vaccination. TCRdb fed the 5' RACE reads into MiXCR, producing one record per CDR3 protein. This sample yields fewer than 100,000 distinct CDR3 sequences, of which roughly 6% are seen a single time; over 40% belongs to the top ten. Study-wide results and limits: Post-booster repertoires contained most primary-vaccination clones again (roughly 95% CD4, about 90% CD8).

CDR1 is SEHNR, CDR2 FQNEAQ, per germline (reference sequence). The CDR3 totals 13 residues. V lost 0 bases to trimming and J lost 9 bases, with 9 bases between them. This clonotype was recorded at least ten times. Its antigen is currently unknown. Sequencing was performed on CD8+ T cells sorted from PBMCs, taken 10 days after the yellow fever booster vaccination. This sequence joins TRBV7-9 and TRBJ2-1; no definite D call. The TCR originated in a man aged 18 to 29 who received the YFV17D yellow fever vaccine. The CDR3 DNA reads TGTGCCAGCAGCTTAGCCTTAAGGATTGAGCAGTTCTTC. The encoded protein is CASSLALRIEQFF. The entire variable domain, with the rest obtained from reference TRBV7-9 and TRBJ2-1, is as follows: DTGVSQNPRHKITKRGQNVTFRCDPISEHNRLYWYRQTLGQGPEFLTYFQNEAQLEKSRLLSDRFSAERPKGSFSTLEIQRTEQGDSAMYLCASSLALRIEQFFGPGTRLTVL.